The clone carrying this TCR beta chain was seen ten or more times. The data were obtained in a study of regulatory T cells in long-lasting Graves disease. Time point indicated: newly diagnosed GD, antithyroid drugs for less than 3 months. Following extraction of RNA from PBMCs, that RNA was used to make the TCR library. The CDR3 sequence is 14 residues long. Trimming took off 3 bases at V and 4 bases at J, with 13 bases between the two ends. Germline values: CDR1 SGHRS, CDR2 YFSETQ. Investigators prepared the TCR beta libraries by applying iRepertoire HTBI primers and Arm-PCR of CDR3 regions. Each CDR3 protein gets one entry after TCRdb re-called the multiplex PCR reads with MiXCR. This sample has under 400,000 distinct CDR3 sequences, with around 17% found just once. The sample was also linked to a second study, of T cells in Graves' hyperthyroidism and ophthalmopathy.

V gene TRBV5-1 combines with J gene TRBJ1-2; D possibly corresponds to TRBD1 (5 bases). This TCR came from a man aged 35 to 55 with Graves disease. The sequencing used peripheral blood mononuclear cells (PBMCs), collected at new diagnosis, from a patient treated with antithyroid drugs. The chain's CDR3 is CASSWNPGTYGYTF. The CDR3 nucleotides are TGCGCCAGCAGCTGGAACCCAGGGACCTATGGCTACACCTTC.